This T cell receptor beta chain was sequenced in a study of T cell repertoires in ileal Crohn's disease. Looking at the study overall: Median disease duration was roughly 8.5 years; approximately 32% smoked at surgery. All patients had surgery for stricturing (approximately 61%) or penetrating (about 40%) disease.

Only in-frame clones appear in the TCRdb table, and some are missing; sequencing was by immunoSEQ multiplex PCR. The sample has approximately 15,000 clones, around four fifths seen once. Comments on this clone: As yet, its antigen is unknown.

Points from the study as a whole: Every patient over 26.8% clonality showed endoscopic recurrence.

Germline trimming cut 0 bases from V and 4 bases from J; bases unmatched to any gene: 11. The CDR3 spans 18 residues. Germline CDR1 is LNHDA and CDR2 is SQIVND (reference sequence). This clonotype was obtained from an adult with Crohn's disease. The chain joins TRBV19 to TRBJ2-1; 8 positions match TRBD1. The sequencing sample was made of ileal tissue. As DNA, the CDR3 is TGTGCCAGTAGTATAGATCTATTGGACAGGGTCCGTTACAATGAGCAGTTCTTC. Amino acid sequence: CASSIDLLDRVRYNEQFF.